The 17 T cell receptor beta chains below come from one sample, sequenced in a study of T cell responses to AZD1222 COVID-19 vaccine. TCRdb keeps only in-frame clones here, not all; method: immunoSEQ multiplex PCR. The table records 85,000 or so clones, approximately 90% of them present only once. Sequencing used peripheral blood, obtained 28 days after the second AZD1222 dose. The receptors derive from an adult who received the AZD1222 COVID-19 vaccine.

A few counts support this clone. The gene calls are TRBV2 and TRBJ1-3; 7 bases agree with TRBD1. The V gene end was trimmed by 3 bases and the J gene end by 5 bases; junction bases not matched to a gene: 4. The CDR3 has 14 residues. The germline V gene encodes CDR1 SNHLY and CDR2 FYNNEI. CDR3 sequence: CASSDPDRRNTIYF. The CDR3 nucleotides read TGTGCCAGCAGTGACCCGGACAGGAGAAACACCATATATTTT.

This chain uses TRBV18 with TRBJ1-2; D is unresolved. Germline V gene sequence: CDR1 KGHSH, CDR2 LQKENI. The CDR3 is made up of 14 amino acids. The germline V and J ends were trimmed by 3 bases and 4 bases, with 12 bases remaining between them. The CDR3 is CASSPRADPYGYTF. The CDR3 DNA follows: TGTGCCAGCTCACCCCGGGCGGATCCCTATGGCTACACCTTC.

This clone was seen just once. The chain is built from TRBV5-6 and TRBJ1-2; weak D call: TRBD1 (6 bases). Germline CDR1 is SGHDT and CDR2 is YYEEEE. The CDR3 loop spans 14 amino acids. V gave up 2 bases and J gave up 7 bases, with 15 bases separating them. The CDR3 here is CASSFRLRGFGYTF. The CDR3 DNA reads TGTGCCAGCAGCTTTAGACTCAGGGGATTTGGCTACACCTTC.

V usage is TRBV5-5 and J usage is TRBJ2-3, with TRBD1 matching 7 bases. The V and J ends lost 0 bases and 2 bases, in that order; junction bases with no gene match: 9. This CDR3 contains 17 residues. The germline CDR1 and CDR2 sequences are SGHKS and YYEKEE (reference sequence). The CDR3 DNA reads TGTGCCAGCAGCTTGGGACCCCACACAGGGGACACAGATACGCAGTATTTT. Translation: CASSLGPHTGDTDTQYF.

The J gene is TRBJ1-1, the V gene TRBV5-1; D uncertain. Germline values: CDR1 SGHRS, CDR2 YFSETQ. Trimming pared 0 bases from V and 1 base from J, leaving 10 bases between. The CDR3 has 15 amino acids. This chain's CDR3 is CASSLALSGNTEAFF. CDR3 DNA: TGCGCCAGCAGCTTGGCGCTCAGCGGGAACACTGAAGCTTTCTTT.

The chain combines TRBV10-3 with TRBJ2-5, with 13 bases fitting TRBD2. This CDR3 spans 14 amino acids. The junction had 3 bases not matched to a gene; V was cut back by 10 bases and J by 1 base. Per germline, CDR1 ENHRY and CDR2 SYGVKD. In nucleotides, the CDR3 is TGTGCCACAGGGACTAGCGGGATCCAAGAGACCCAGTACTTC. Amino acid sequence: CATGTSGIQETQYF.

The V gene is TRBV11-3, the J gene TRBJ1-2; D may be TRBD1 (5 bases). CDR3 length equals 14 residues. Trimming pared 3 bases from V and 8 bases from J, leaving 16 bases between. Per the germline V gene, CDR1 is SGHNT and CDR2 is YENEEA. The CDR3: CASSFTRAGEGYTF. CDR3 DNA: TGTGCCAGCAGCTTCACAAGAGCGGGGGAGGGCTACACCTTC.

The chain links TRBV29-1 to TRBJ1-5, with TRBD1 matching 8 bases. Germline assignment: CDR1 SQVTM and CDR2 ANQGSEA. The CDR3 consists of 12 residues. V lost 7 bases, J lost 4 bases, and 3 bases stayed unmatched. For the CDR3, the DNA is TGCAGCGCCCGACAGGGGAATCAGCCCCAGCATTTT. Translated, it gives CSARQGNQPQHF.

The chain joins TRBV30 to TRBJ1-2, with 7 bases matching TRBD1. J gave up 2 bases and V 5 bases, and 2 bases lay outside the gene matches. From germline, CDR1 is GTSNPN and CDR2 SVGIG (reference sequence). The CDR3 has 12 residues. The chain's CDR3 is CAWGTANYGYTF. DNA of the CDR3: TGTGCCTGGGGGACAGCCAACTATGGCTACACCTTC.

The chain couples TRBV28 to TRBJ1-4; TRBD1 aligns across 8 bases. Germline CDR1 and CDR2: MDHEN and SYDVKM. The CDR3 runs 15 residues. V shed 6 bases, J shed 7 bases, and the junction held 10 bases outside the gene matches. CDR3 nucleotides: TGTGCCAGCAGAGCAGCGACAGGGGATGGTGAAAAACTGTTTTTT. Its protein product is CASRAATGDGEKLFF.

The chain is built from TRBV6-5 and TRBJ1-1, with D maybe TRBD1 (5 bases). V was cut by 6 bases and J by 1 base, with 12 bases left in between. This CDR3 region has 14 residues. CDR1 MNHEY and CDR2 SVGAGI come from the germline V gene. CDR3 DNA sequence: TGTGCCAGCAGCGTGAGGGGCGGGAACACTGAAGCTTTCTTT. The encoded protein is CASSVRGGNTEAFF.

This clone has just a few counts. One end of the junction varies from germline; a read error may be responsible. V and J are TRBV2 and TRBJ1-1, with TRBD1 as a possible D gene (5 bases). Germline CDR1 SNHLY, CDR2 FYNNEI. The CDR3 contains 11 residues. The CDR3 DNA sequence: TGTGCTAGCAGGGCAAACACTGAAGCTTTCTTT. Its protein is CASRANTEAFF.

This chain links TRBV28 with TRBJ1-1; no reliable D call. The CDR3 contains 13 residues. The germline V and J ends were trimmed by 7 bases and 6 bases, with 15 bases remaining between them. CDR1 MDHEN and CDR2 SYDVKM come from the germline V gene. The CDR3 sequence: CASTSIVPAEAFF. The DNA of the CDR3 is TGTGCCAGCACCTCAATTGTCCCCGCTGAAGCTTTCTTT.

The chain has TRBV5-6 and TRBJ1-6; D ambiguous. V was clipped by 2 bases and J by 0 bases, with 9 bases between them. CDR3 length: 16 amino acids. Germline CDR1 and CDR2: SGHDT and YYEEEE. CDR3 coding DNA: TGTGCCAGCAGCTTCTGGCGGAGCTCCTATAATTCACCCCTCCACTTT. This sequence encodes CASSFWRSSYNSPLHF. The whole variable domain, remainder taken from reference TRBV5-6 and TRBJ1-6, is DAGVTQSPTHLIKTRGQQVTLRCSPKSGHDTVSWYQQALGQGPQFIFQYYEEEERQRGNFPDRFSGHQFPNYSSELNVNALLLGDSALYLCASSFWRSSYNSPLHFGNGTRLTVT.

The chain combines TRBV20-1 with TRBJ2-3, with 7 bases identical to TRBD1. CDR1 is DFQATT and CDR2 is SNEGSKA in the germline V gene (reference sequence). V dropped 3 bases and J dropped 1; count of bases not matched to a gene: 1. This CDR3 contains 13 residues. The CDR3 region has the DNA TGCAGTGCTAGTACAGGGGGCACAGATACGCAGTATTTT. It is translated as CSASTGGTDTQYF.

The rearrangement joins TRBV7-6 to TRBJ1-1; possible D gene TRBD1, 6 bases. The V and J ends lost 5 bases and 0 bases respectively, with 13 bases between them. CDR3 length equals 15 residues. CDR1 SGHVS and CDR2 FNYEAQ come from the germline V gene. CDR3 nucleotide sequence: TGTGCCAGCAGCCCGGAAGGGGGGCTGAACACTGAAGCTTTCTTT. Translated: CASSPEGGLNTEAFF. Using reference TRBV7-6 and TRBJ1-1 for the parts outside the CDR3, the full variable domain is GAGVSQSPRYKVTKRGQDVALRCDPISGHVSLYWYRQALGQGPEFLTYFNYEAQQDKSGLPNDRFSAERPEGSISTLTIQRTEQRDSAMYRCASSPEGGLNTEAFFGQGTRLTVV.

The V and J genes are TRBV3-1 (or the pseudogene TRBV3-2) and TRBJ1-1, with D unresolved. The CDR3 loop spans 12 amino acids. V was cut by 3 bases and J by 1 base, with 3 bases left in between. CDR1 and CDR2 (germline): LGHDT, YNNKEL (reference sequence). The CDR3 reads CASSHPNTEAFF. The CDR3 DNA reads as TGTGCCAGCAGCCACCCGAACACTGAAGCTTTCTTT.